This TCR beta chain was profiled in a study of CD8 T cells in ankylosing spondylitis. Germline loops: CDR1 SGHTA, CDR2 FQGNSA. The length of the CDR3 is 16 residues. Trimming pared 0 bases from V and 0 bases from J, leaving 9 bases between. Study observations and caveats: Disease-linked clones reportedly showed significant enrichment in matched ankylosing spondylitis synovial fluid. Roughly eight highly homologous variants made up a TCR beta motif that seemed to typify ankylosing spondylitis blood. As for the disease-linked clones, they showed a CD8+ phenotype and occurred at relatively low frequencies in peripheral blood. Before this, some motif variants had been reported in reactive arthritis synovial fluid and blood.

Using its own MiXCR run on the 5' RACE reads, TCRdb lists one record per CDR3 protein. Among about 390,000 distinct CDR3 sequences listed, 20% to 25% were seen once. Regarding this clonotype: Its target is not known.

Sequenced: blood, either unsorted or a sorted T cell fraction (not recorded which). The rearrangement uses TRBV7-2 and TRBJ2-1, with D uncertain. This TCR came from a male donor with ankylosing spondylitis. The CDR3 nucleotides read TGTGCCAGCAGCTTAGCTCCGCGGTTCTCCTACAATGAGCAGTTCTTC. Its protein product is CASSLAPRFSYNEQFF.